Below, 10 T cell receptor beta chains from the same sample are listed, as sequenced in a study of CD8 T cells in ankylosing spondylitis. TCRdb itself ran the 5' RACE reads through MiXCR, one entry per CDR3 protein. The top ten clones hold 4% to 5% of a sample with about 210,000 distinct CDR3 sequences, 8% to 10% of them seen once. The sample comprised blood, either unsorted or a sorted T cell fraction (not recorded which). All receptors come from a female donor with ankylosing spondylitis or in good health (not recorded which).

This clonotype was picked up a small number of times. V gene TRBV29-1 combines with J gene TRBJ2-3; TRBD2 is a possible D gene (5 bases). Looked up from germline, CDR1 is SQVTM and CDR2 is ANQGSEA. V gave up 4 bases and J gave up 4 bases, with 9 bases separating them. The CDR3 loop spans 12 amino acids. The CDR3 DNA follows: TGCAGCGTTGGTCGGGGTCCAGATACGCAGTATTTT. It translates to CSVGRGPDTQYF.

This clonotype was counted a few times. This sequence joins TRBV4-1 and TRBJ1-1, with TRBD1 identical over 12 bases. V was pared by 6 bases and J by 4 bases, with 12 bases of the junction left unmatched. The CDR3 length is 17 residues. Germline loops: CDR1 MGHRA, CDR2 YSYEKL. The CDR3 region is CASRPGTGGARATEAFF. The CDR3 DNA is TGCGCCAGCAGACCCGGGACAGGGGGCGCGAGGGCCACTGAAGCTTTCTTT.

Ten or more counts support this clonotype. The rearrangement uses TRBV13 and TRBJ2-1; D possibly corresponds to TRBD1 (6 bases). The CDR3 is made up of 15 amino acids. CDR1 is PRHDT and CDR2 is FYEKMQ in the germline V gene (reference sequence). V shed 3 bases and J shed 3 bases, with 12 bases lying between them. The CDR3 loop reads CASSFLQGGYNEQFF. DNA for the CDR3: TGTGCCAGCAGCTTTTTACAAGGGGGCTACAATGAGCAGTTCTTC.

This clonotype has a handful of counts. The rearrangement joins TRBV5-1 to TRBJ1-5; D gene uncertain. Germline-derived CDR1 and CDR2 are SGHRS and YFSETQ. V was cut by 0 bases and J by 3 bases, with 7 bases left in between. The CDR3 covers 14 residues. This chain's CDR3 is CASSLGLNNQPQHF. The CDR3 DNA sequence: TGCGCCAGCAGCTTGGGACTGAACAATCAGCCCCAGCATTTT.

This clonotype was recorded many times. This chain links TRBV28 with TRBJ2-7, with D uncertain. Germline V gene lookup returns CDR1 MDHEN and CDR2 SYDVKM. The CDR3 length is 18 residues. Trimming pared 0 bases from V and 0 bases from J, leaving 18 bases between. The CDR3 reads CASSLWFSSPVGSYEQYF. Written as DNA, the CDR3 is TGTGCCAGCAGTTTATGGTTCAGCAGCCCGGTGGGCTCCTACGAGCAGTACTTC.

This clonotype was detected many times. The rearrangement uses TRBV15 and TRBJ2-5; 11 bases fit TRBD2. The junction had 11 bases not matched to a gene; V was cut back by 3 bases and J by 2 bases. The CDR3 loop spans 18 amino acids. Germline lookup yields CDR1 LNHNV and CDR2 YYDKDF (reference sequence). The CDR3: CATSSDLLGLADQETQYF. CDR3 coding DNA: TGTGCCACCAGCAGCGACCTTTTGGGACTAGCGGATCAAGAGACCCAGTACTTC.

A single count supports this clonotype. A much larger clone differs from this one at a single base, so this may be a read error. This chain connects TRBV7-9 to TRBJ1-1, with a tentative D call TRBD1 (5 bases). The germline V gene has CDR1 SEHNR and CDR2 FQNEAQ (reference sequence). The CDR3 covers 15 residues. This chain's CDR3 is CASSFGGLLNTKAFF. The CDR3 nucleotides are TGTGCCAGCAGCTTTGGGGGACTGTTGAACACTAAAGCTTTCTTT.

This chain connects TRBV11-2 to TRBJ2-1, with TRBD2 identical over 10 bases. J was trimmed by 6 bases and V by 8 bases; bases with no gene match: 19. The germline CDR1 and CDR2 sequences are SGHAT and FQNNGV. This CDR3 has 18 residues. CDR3 sequence reads: CASQNPGLAEPRGNEQFF. In DNA form, the CDR3 reads TGTGCCAGCCAAAACCCCGGACTAGCGGAGCCTAGGGGCAATGAGCAGTTCTTC.

This clonotype has only a few counts. The genes are TRBV6-5 and TRBJ2-1; D is uncertain. The germline V gene encodes CDR1 MNHEY and CDR2 SVGAGI. The length of the CDR3 is 14 residues. The V gene lost 0 bases and the J gene lost 3 bases, with 6 bases spanning the gap. The CDR3 sequence: CASSYSTVYNEQFF. The CDR3 bases are TGTGCCAGCAGTTACTCGACCGTCTACAATGAGCAGTTCTTC.

Worth noting for this clonotype: This clone may be a read error of a much larger clone one base away. CDR3 loop: CTSSLDGELFF. DNA for the CDR3: TGCACCAGCAGCCTGGACGGGGAGCTGTTTTTT. V is TRBV4-3 and J is TRBJ2-2; no definite D call. The CDR3 length is 11 residues. Germline CDR1 LGHNA, CDR2 YSLEER.